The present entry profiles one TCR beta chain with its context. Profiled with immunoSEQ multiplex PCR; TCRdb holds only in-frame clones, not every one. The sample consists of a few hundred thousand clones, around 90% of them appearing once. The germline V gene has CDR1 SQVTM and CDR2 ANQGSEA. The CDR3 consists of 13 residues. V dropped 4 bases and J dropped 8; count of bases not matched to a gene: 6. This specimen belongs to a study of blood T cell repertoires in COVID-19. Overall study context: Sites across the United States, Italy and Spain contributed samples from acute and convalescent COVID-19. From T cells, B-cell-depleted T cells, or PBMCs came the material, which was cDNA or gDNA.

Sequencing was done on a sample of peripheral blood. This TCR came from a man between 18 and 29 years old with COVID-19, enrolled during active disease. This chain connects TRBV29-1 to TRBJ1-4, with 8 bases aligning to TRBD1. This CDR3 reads CSVGGTGGEKLFF. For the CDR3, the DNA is TGCAGCGTTGGCGGGACAGGTGGGGAAAAACTGTTTTTT.